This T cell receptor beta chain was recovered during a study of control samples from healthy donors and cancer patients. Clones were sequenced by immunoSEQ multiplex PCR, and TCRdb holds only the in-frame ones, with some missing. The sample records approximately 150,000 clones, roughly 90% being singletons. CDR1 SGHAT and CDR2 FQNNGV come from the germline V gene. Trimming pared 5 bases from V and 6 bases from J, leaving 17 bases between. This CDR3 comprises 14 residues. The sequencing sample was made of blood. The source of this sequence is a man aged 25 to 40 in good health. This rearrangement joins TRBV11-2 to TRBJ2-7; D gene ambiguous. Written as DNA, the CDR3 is TGTGCCAGCAGCCCACAGACTCTTGGCGTCGAGCAGTACTTC. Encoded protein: CASSPQTLGVEQYF.